This T cell receptor beta chain appears in the sequencing data of a study of blood T cell repertoires in COVID-19. At the level of the study: Sample material is recorded as cDNA or gDNA derived from T cells, B-cell-depleted T cells, or PBMCs.

Original handling: Reference gene primer amplification gave nucleated cell count estimates. The data were produced by immunoSEQ multiplex PCR, yet TCRdb's version contains in-frame clones alone and is incomplete. That table furnishes V, J and clone size, whereas the DNA furnished D and trimming. The table lists tens of thousands of clones, 75% to 80% of them singletons. Patients in Seattle were enrolled during active infection, then followed longitudinally. Germline CDR1 is SQVTM and CDR2 is ANQGSEA. V shed 4 bases and J shed 8 bases, with 26 bases lying between them. The CDR3 is made up of 16 amino acids.

The material sequenced was peripheral blood. This chain connects TRBV29-1 to TRBJ1-2; D may be TRBD1 (5 bases). This TCR was sampled from a man in his 70s with COVID-19, enrolled during active disease. The CDR3: CSVGGGRGRGSRGYTF. The CDR3, as DNA: TGCAGCGTTGGCGGGGGAAGGGGACGCGGGAGTCGAGGCTACACCTTC.